Listed here are 3 T cell receptor beta chains from one sample, sequenced in a study of Ad26.COV2.S vaccination and SARS-CoV-2 variants. Treatment given: roughly 20 received Ad26.COV2.S at low or high dose, single or two shots; 5 received placebo; per-sample allocation not given. Material that was analyzed had been drawn on day 63 after the first vaccine or placebo injection. The method was immunoSEQ multiplex PCR; TCRdb's version includes in-frame clones alone and lacks a portion of them. The repertoire holds around 420,000 clones, with around nine tenths as singletons. Sequencing was performed on peripheral blood, taken in a trial of Ad26.COV2.S vaccine versus placebo. The receptors come from a person aged 18-60 years who received the Ad26.COV2.S COVID-19 vaccine or a placebo.

The chain joins TRBV15 to TRBJ2-1, with D hard to call. Trimming stripped 0 bases from V and 8 bases from J, with 8 bases between. The CDR3 length is 13 residues. The germline V gene has CDR1 LNHNV and CDR2 YYDKDF (reference sequence). Here the CDR3 DNA reads TGTGCCACCAGCAGAGAAAGGGCCGATGAGCAGTTCTTC. Its translation is CATSRERADEQFF.

The J gene is TRBJ1-6, the V gene TRBV5-4, with D uncertain. Germline CDR1 and CDR2: SGHNT and YYREEE (reference sequence). The CDR3 runs 13 residues. The ends were cut back, 0 bases at V and 10 bases at J, with 8 bases in the middle. CDR3 residues: CASSLDLGSPLHF. CDR3 bases: TGTGCCAGCAGCTTGGATCTGGGGTCACCCCTCCACTTT. The full variable domain, its missing parts supplied by reference TRBV5-4 and TRBJ1-6, is ETGVTQSPTHLIKTRGQQVTLRCSSQSGHNTVSWYQQALGQGPQFIFQYYREEENGRGNFPPRFSGLQFPNYSSELNVNALELDDSALYLCASSLDLGSPLHFGNGTRLTVT.

The V and J genes are TRBV24-1 and TRBJ2-2, with 8 bases matching TRBD1. Germline V lookup: CDR1 KGHDR, CDR2 SFDVKD. V shed 5 bases, J shed 2 bases, and the junction held 6 bases outside the gene matches. This CDR3 region has 16 residues. The CDR3: CATSGVDRGNTGELFF. DNA for the CDR3: TGTGCCACCAGTGGTGTTGACAGGGGTAACACCGGGGAGCTGTTTTTT.